This TCR beta chain was recorded in a study of post-analysis software for immune sequencing data (dated by TCRdb to between 2014 and 2016). Concerning the study at large: The recorded disease courses included relapsing-remitting, secondary progressive and progressive-relapsing multiple sclerosis, and some patients had no subtype annotation. Patient repertoires were compared against about twelve previously published healthy control repertoires from donors aged about 6 to 25 years. A subset of samples was prepared in parallel using single-end sample barcoding, then pooled and co-amplified after Illumina adapter ligation. Broad study findings and their caveats: Compared with controls, multiple sclerosis patients had significantly lower normalized Chao1 diversity, a finding suggesting substantial peripheral T-cell clonal expansion. About 5 TRBV segments, including TRBV5-6, TRBV5-1 and TRBV20-1, were significantly more frequent in patients than controls. Direct clustering with F measure showed strong co-clustering of samples prepared in the same batch, prompting a batch-effect correction. The control group was slightly older than the multiple sclerosis patient group.

To note about this clonotype: Its antigen is not yet known. The sample holds no much larger clone one base away, and base qualities are not on file.

Trimming costs V 5 bases and J 4 bases, and their ends lie 13 bases apart. The germline V gene gives CDR1 as SGHTA and CDR2 as FQGNSA. The CDR3 runs 14 residues from the cysteine to the phenylalanine. CDR3 DNA only is kept here, 42 bases in frame from base 1. TCR beta repertoires were profiled from peripheral blood of 13 young patients with multiple sclerosis to demonstrate the VDJtools post-analysis software. The patients with multiple sclerosis were children and adolescents between roughly 6 and 17 years of age. The library was produced with PCR. Sequencing took place on an Illumina HiSeq 2500. To reduce PCR and sequencing biases, unique molecular identifiers were incorporated into the TCR beta cDNA libraries. Some 500,000 cDNA molecules were obtained for every 1 to 10 million input T cells, so each molecule roughly corresponded to one T cell. The patient libraries were prepared and sequenced with the same protocol used for the earlier healthy control dataset. Within a given batch, samples were prepared together, multiplexed and sequenced on the same HiSeq lane. The authors' analysis ran thus. Raw barcoded reads were processed with MIGEC, discarding single-read molecular identifier groups before consensus assembly and CDR3 extraction. Clonotype tables were post-analysed with VDJtools, and diversity was normalized by down-sampling all datasets to the smallest sample size. To correct batch-related cross-sample contamination, repertoire overlap clustering matched CDR3 amino acid sequences but not nucleotide sequences. TCRdb redid the processing of the public reads, applying fastp at Q25 and MiXCR, and retained in-frame beta chains. Each CDR3 protein gets just one entry, which takes the most common genes and DNA from the rows behind it. Clone size and V and J calls follow TCRdb, not the original study. The sample table records hundreds of thousands of distinct CDR3 sequences; approximately 59% of these occur just once. Roughly 12% of the sample comes from the top ten.

The sequence derives from a girl aged 2-15 years with multiple sclerosis. Recombination connected TRBV7-2 to TRBJ2-3; the D gene is perhaps TRBD1, on 6 matching bases. Sample: blood. CDR3 region: CASSPGVGSDTQYF. The nucleotide sequence is TGTGCCAGCAGCCCAGGGGTGGGATCAGATACGCAGTATTTT.